The source of this TCR beta chain is a study of siplizumab effects on memory and regulatory T cells. Broader study findings: With siplizumab, mappable alloreactive CD4+ clones averaged about 70% Treg-derived, versus less than 30% in controls. The alloresponse seemed to draw substantially on naive T cells, which appeared more diverse than memory cells.

Sequencing used immunoSEQ multiplex PCR; TCRdb keeps in-frame clones, though not all of them. Altogether about 50,000 clones are present, 95% to 98% being singletons, with the ten largest covering 0.85% to 1.4%. V gave up 4 bases and J gave up 3 bases; unmatched junction bases: 10. Germline CDR1 and CDR2: SEHNR and FQNEAQ (reference sequence). This CDR3 has 19 amino acids. Of note for this clone: As yet, its antigen is unknown.

The sequence was obtained from a human donor in good health. The sequenced sample was naive CD8+ T cells sorted from blood. The chain employs TRBV7-9 and TRBJ2-2; 14 bases align to TRBD2. This CDR3 is CASSSGLAGGERDTGELFF. The CDR3 DNA is TGTGCCAGCAGCTCCGGACTAGCGGGAGGCGAGCGGGACACCGGGGAGCTGTTTTTT.